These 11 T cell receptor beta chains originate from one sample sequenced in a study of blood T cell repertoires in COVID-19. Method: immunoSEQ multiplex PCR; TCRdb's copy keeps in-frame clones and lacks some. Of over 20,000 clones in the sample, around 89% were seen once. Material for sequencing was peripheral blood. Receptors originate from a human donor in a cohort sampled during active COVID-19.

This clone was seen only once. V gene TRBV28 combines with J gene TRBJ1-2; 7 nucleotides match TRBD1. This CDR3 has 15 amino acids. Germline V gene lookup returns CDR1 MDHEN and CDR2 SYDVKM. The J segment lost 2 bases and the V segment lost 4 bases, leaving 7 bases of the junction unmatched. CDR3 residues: CASSSTGILNYGYTF. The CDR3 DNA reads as TGTGCCAGCAGTTCGACAGGGATACTAAACTATGGCTACACCTTC.

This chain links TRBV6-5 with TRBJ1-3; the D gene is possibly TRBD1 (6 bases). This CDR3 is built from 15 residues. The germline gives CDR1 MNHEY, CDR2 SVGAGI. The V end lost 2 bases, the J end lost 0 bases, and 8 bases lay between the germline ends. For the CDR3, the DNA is TGTGCCAGCAGTTACGGGGGCGACTCTGGAAACACCATATATTTT. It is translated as CASSYGGDSGNTIYF.

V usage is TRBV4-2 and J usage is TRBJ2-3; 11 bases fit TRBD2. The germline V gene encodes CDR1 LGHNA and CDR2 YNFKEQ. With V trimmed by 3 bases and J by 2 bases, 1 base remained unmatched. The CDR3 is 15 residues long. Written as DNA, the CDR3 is TGTGCCAGCAGCCAGGGACTAGCGGTCACAGATACGCAGTATTTT. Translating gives CASSQGLAVTDTQYF.

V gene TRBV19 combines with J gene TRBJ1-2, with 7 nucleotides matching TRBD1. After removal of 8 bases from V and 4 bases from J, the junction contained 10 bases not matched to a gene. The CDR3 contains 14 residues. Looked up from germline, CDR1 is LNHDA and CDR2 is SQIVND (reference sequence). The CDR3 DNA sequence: TGTGCCAGTGTAGAGAGGGGGCGCGGCTATGGCTACACCTTC. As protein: CASVERGRGYGYTF.

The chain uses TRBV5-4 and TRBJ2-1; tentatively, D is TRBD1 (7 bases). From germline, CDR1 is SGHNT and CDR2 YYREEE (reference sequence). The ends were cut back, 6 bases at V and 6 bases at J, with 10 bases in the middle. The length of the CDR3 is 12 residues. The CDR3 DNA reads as TGTGCCAGCATGCGGGACAGCAATGAGCAGTTCTTC. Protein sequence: CASMRDSNEQFF.

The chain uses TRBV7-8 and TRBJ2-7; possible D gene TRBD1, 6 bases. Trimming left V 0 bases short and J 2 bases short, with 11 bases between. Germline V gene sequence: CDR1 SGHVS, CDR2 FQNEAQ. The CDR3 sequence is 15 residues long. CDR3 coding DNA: TGTGCCAGCAGCTTAGCGCCAGGGGAGACCTACGAGCAGTACTTC. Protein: CASSLAPGETYEQYF. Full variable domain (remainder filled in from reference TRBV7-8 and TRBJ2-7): GAGVSQSPRYKVAKRGQDVALRCDPISGHVSLFWYQQALGQGPEFLTYFQNEAQLDKSGLPSDRFFAERPEGSVSTLKIQRTQQEDSAVYLCASSLAPGETYEQYFGPGTRLTVT.

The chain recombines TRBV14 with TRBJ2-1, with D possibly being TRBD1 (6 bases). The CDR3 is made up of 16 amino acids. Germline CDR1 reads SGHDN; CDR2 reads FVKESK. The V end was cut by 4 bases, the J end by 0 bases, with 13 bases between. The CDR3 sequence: CASSPYQGRSYNEQFF. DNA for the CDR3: TGTGCCAGCAGCCCTTATCAGGGGCGCTCCTACAATGAGCAGTTCTTC.

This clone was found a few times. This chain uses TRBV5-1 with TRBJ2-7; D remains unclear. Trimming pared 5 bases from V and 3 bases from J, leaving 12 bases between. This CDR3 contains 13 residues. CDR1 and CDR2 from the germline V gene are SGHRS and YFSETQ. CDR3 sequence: CASRLTTNYEQYF. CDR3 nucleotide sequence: TGCGCCAGCAGATTGACAACGAACTACGAGCAGTACTTC.

In DNA, the CDR3 is TGTGCCAGCAGCTCCCGGGCACTAGCGGGAGTTCTGTTCTTC. As protein: CASSSRALAGVLFF. The V call is TRBV7-2, the J call TRBJ2-1, with 11 bases that match TRBD2. V lost 4 bases, J lost 15 bases, and 11 bases stayed unmatched. Germline-derived CDR1 and CDR2 are SGHTA and FQGNSA. The CDR3 is made up of 14 amino acids. Filled out from reference TRBV7-2 and TRBJ2-1, the complete variable domain reads GAGVSQSPSNKVTEKGKDVELRCDPISGHTALYWYRQSLGQGLEFLIYFQGNSAPDKSGLPSDRFSAERTGGSVSTLTIQRTQQEDSAVYLCASSSRALAGVLFFGPGTRLTVL.

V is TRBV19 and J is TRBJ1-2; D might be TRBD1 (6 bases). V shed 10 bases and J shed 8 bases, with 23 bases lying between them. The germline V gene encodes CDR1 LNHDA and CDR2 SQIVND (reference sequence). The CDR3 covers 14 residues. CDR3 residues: CATQKDSISVGYTF. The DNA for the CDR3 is TGTGCCACACAGAAGGACAGCATAAGTGTCGGCTACACCTTC.

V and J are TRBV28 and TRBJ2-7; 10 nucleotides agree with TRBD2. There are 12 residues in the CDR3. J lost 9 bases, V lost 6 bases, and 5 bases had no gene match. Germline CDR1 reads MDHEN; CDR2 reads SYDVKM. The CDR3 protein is CASRLAGGVQYF. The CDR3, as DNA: TGTGCCAGCAGATTAGCGGGAGGTGTGCAGTACTTC.